The clone carrying this T cell receptor (beta chain) showed up just a few times. This entry comes from a study of blood T cells in healthy people across ages. CDR3 size: 14 residues. Germline V lookup: CDR1 SGHVS, CDR2 FQNEAQ. Trimming took 1 base from V and 8 from J; bases not matched to a gene: 4. Using a J-beta primer mix together with a sample-barcoded 5' primer, a second PCR was run for roughly 7 to 11 cycles. TCRdb reprocessed the 5' RACE reads via MiXCR and lists one record per CDR3 protein. The sample includes 500,000 to 550,000 distinct CDR3 sequences, around 24% of them seen just once. The sample was also reused in another study, on T cells of mothers and their children.

Sample: blood. The genes are TRBV7-8 and TRBJ1-4; 7 bases are shared with TRBD1. The source is a boy aged 5-17 years in good health. The CDR3, as DNA: TGTGCCAGCAGCTTAGAACAGGGGAGGGAAAAACTGTTTTTT. Its protein product is CASSLEQGREKLFF. The entire variable domain, with the rest obtained from reference TRBV7-8 and TRBJ1-4, is as follows: GAGVSQSPRYKVAKRGQDVALRCDPISGHVSLFWYQQALGQGPEFLTYFQNEAQLDKSGLPSDRFFAERPEGSVSTLKIQRTQQEDSAVYLCASSLEQGREKLFFGSGTQLSVL.